A selection of T cell receptor beta chains follows, all from one sample in a study of CD8+ T cells in alopecia areata. Here immunoSEQ multiplex PCR was the method, and the copy in TCRdb shows in-frame clones only, minus some. The sample includes about 160,000 clones, 55% to 75% seen only once; the top ten take approximately 0.91%. Sample: CD4+ T cells sorted from blood, taken at week 4, from a patient treated with tofacitinib. The receptors were sampled from a human donor with alopecia areata. Both conserved end residues are part of each CDR3. A D gene is named only where the DNA matches it firmly. Expanded clones get a size class; other rows say once, few or many, or leave the size out.

J: TRBJ1-2; D: -; size: few; V: TRBV30; CDR3: CAWAGGPYGYTF; DNA: TGTGCCTGGGCCGGAGGTCCTTATGGCTACACCTTC
J: TRBJ1-1; D: TRBD1; size: -; V: TRBV6-6; CDR3: CASSYFGTGEAFF; DNA: TGTGCCAGCAGTTACTTCGGGACAGGGGAAGCTTTCTTT
J: TRBJ1-2; D: TRBD1; size: -; V: TRBV5-6; CDR3: CASSKRDRGNYGYTF; DNA: TGTGCCAGCAGCAAAAGGGACAGGGGGAACTATGGCTACACCTTC
J: TRBJ2-5; D: -; size: once; V: TRBV7-9; CDR3: CASSLDTRRVQETQYF; DNA: TGTGCCAGCAGCTTAGATACACGGAGGGTACAAGAGACCCAGTACTTC
J: TRBJ1-4; D: TRBD1; size: -; V: TRBV29-1; CDR3: CSVGDRGFLEKLFF; DNA: TGCAGCGTTGGAGACAGGGGCTTTTTGGAAAAACTGTTTTTT
J: TRBJ2-1; D: -; size: -; V: TRBV12-5; CDR3: CASGFSSGLRAYNEQFF; DNA: TGTGCTAGTGGTTTCTCATCCGGACTGAGAGCCTACAATGAGCAGTTCTTC
J: TRBJ2-5; D: -; size: -; V: TRBV30; CDR3: CAWGAKTAQYF; DNA: TGTGCCTGGGGGGCCAAAACGGCCCAGTACTTC
J: TRBJ2-1; D: -; size: -; V: TRBV25-1; CDR3: CASSEYRGHNEQFF; DNA: TGTGCCAGCAGTGAATACAGGGGACACAATGAGCAGTTCTTC
J: TRBJ2-1; D: TRBD1; size: once; V: TRBV5-1; CDR3: CASSLGQGSYNEQFF; DNA: TGCGCCAGCAGCTTGGGACAGGGCTCCTACAATGAGCAGTTCTTC
J: TRBJ1-6; D: -; size: -; V: TRBV30; CDR3: CACTVGADISPLHF; DNA: TGTGCCTGCACCGTCGGGGCCGATATTTCACCCCTCCACTTT
J: TRBJ2-1; D: TRBD1; size: few; V: TRBV18; CDR3: CASSLRDSSYNEQFF; DNA: TGTGCCAGCTCACTCAGGGACAGCTCCTACAATGAGCAGTTCTTC
J: TRBJ1-5; D: -; size: few; V: TRBV7-9; CDR3: CASSVGMGQPQHF; DNA: TGTGCCAGCAGCGTTGGGATGGGTCAGCCCCAGCATTTT
J: TRBJ1-1; D: TRBD1; size: -; V: TRBV10-3; CDR3: CAISEWGQGVLSNTEAFF; DNA: TGTGCCATCAGTGAATGGGGTCAGGGGGTACTTTCGAACACTGAAGCTTTCTTT
J: TRBJ1-2; D: -; size: -; V: TRBV7-9; CDR3: CASSPITGEVYGYTF; DNA: TGTGCCAGCAGCCCAATAACAGGAGAAGTCTATGGCTACACCTTC
J: TRBJ2-1; D: -; size: -; V: TRBV29-1; CDR3: CSVAIVMDEQFF; DNA: TGCAGCGTGGCCATTGTGATGGATGAGCAGTTCTTC
J: TRBJ2-1; D: -; size: -; V: TRBV2; CDR3: CASSEEVGTYNEQFF; DNA: TGTGCCAGCAGTGAAGAGGTCGGGACATACAATGAGCAGTTCTTC
J: TRBJ1-2; D: TRBD1; size: -; V: TRBV30; CDR3: CAWSKDRRYGYTF; DNA: TGTGCCTGGAGTAAGGACAGGCGCTATGGCTACACCTTC
J: TRBJ2-4; D: TRBD1; size: few; V: TRBV29-1; CDR3: CSAPGTGENIQYF; DNA: TGCAGCGCTCCCGGGACAGGGGAGAACATTCAGTACTTC
J: TRBJ2-7; D: -; size: -; V: TRBV7-2; CDR3: CASSLPRGYEQYF; DNA: TGTGCCAGCAGCTTGCCTCGGGGCTACGAGCAGTACTTC
J: TRBJ2-5; D: -; size: -; V: TRBV5-6; CDR3: CASSGFRVSETQYF; DNA: TGTGCCAGCAGCGGCTTCAGGGTGTCAGAGACCCAGTACTTC
J: TRBJ2-7; D: -; size: -; V: TRBV7-9; CDR3: CASSHPPWRDTYEQYF; DNA: TGTGCCAGCAGCCATCCCCCATGGCGGGACACCTACGAGCAGTACTTC
J: TRBJ2-2; D: -; size: few; V: TRBV7-8; CDR3: CASSRGELFF; DNA: TGTGCCAGCAGCCGGGGGGAGCTGTTTTTT
J: TRBJ1-1; D: -; size: few; V: TRBV4-2; CDR3: CASSRGGKLTEAFF; DNA: TGTGCCAGCAGCCGGGGAGGAAAACTCACTGAAGCTTTCTTT
J: TRBJ1-5; D: -; size: -; V: TRBV30; CDR3: CAWSGGARQPQHF; DNA: TGTGCCTGGAGTGGGGGGGCGAGACAGCCCCAGCATTTT
J: TRBJ1-4; D: -; size: -; V: TRBV6-5; CDR3: CASSPRQPTNEKLFF; DNA: TGTGCCAGCAGTCCCCGACAGCCAACTAATGAAAAACTGTTTTTT
J: TRBJ1-1; D: -; size: few; V: TRBV30; CDR3: CAWSVLGWSAFF; DNA: TGTGCCTGGAGTGTACTTGGCTGGTCGGCTTTCTTT
J: TRBJ1-6; D: TRBD1; size: -; V: TRBV5-1; CDR3: CASSLGQGNSPLHF; DNA: TGCGCCAGCAGCTTGGGACAGGGTAATTCACCCCTCCACTTT
J: TRBJ2-1; D: TRBD1; size: few; V: TRBV10-3; CDR3: CAIRGTGGERGEQFF; DNA: TGTGCCATCAGAGGGACAGGGGGCGAACGGGGTGAGCAGTTCTTC
J: TRBJ2-5; D: -; size: -; V: TRBV29-1; CDR3: CSVGSTETQYF; DNA: TGCAGCGTTGGGTCTACAGAGACCCAGTACTTC
J: TRBJ2-5; D: TRBD2; size: -; V: TRBV30; CDR3: CAWSVGTSGVTGETQYF; DNA: TGTGCCTGGAGTGTAGGGACTAGCGGGGTTACTGGGGAGACCCAGTACTTC
J: TRBJ1-2; D: TRBD1; size: -; V: TRBV10-2; CDR3: CASRKDRLAAYGYTF; DNA: TGCGCCAGCAGGAAGGACAGGTTGGCCGCCTATGGCTACACCTTC
J: TRBJ2-5; D: -; size: -; V: TRBV9; CDR3: CASSRGGETQYF; DNA: TGTGCCAGCAGCAGAGGCGGGGAGACCCAGTACTTC
J: TRBJ1-4; D: -; size: -; V: TRBV18; CDR3: CASSRLAVNEKLFF; DNA: TGTGCCAGCTCACGGCTAGCGGTTAATGAAAAACTGTTTTTT
J: TRBJ2-3; D: -; size: -; V: TRBV5-1; CDR3: CASSVASTDTQYF; DNA: TGCGCCAGCAGCGTAGCTAGCACAGATACGCAGTATTTT
J: TRBJ2-2; D: -; size: -; V: TRBV30; CDR3: CAWSAYNFGELFF; DNA: TGTGCCTGGAGTGCCTATAACTTCGGGGAGCTGTTTTTT
J: TRBJ2-1; D: -; size: few; V: TRBV7-9; CDR3: CASSLSSAAYNEQFF; DNA: TGTGCCAGCAGCTTAAGTAGCGCCGCATACAATGAGCAGTTCTTC
J: TRBJ2-2; D: -; size: -; V: TRBV11-2; CDR3: CASTHLQEVYTGELFF; DNA: TGTGCCAGCACTCACCTACAGGAAGTCTACACCGGGGAGCTGTTTTTT
J: TRBJ1-2; D: TRBD1; size: few; V: TRBV30; CDR3: CAWRLRGTNYGYTF; DNA: TGTGCCTGGCGCCTCAGGGGGACTAACTATGGCTACACCTTC
J: TRBJ1-1; D: TRBD1; size: -; V: TRBV30; CDR3: CAWRGDRGTDEAFF; DNA: TGTGCCTGGAGGGGAGACAGGGGTACGGATGAAGCTTTCTTT
J: TRBJ1-2; D: TRBD1; size: -; V: TRBV30; CDR3: CAWGQGTDIYGYTF; DNA: TGTGCCTGGGGACAGGGGACCGATATCTATGGCTACACCTTC
J: TRBJ2-3; D: -; size: -; V: TRBV7-9; CDR3: CASSHADTQYF; DNA: TGTGCCAGCAGCCACGCGGATACGCAGTATTTT
J: TRBJ2-3; D: TRBD2; size: few; V: TRBV4-1; CDR3: CASSLAPLAGRTDTQYF; DNA: TGCGCCAGCAGCTTAGCCCCACTAGCGGGGCGCACAGATACGCAGTATTTT
J: TRBJ1-1; D: -; size: -; V: TRBV7-2; CDR3: CASSWGNTEAFF; DNA: TGTGCCAGCAGCTGGGGGAACACTGAAGCTTTCTTT
J: TRBJ2-7; D: -; size: -; V: TRBV15; CDR3: CATSNRVGGEQYF; DNA: TGTGCCACCAGTAACAGGGTTGGGGGCGAGCAGTACTTC
J: TRBJ1-2; D: TRBD1; size: -; V: TRBV29-1; CDR3: CSVATGVEGYTF; DNA: TGCAGCGTGGCGACAGGGGTGGAGGGCTACACCTTC
J: TRBJ2-5; D: TRBD1; size: few; V: TRBV29-1; CDR3: CSVRTGVETQYF; DNA: TGCAGCGTCCGGACAGGGGTAGAGACCCAGTACTTC
J: TRBJ2-3; D: -; size: -; V: TRBV6-6; CDR3: CATMYTDTQYF; DNA: TGTGCCACCATGTACACAGATACGCAGTATTTT
J: TRBJ1-1; D: -; size: few; V: TRBV2; CDR3: CASRNTEAFF; DNA: TGTGCCAGCCGTAACACTGAAGCTTTCTTT